These T cell receptor beta chains were read from a single sample in a study of blood T cell repertoires in COVID-19. Sequencing was performed with immunoSEQ multiplex PCR; in TCRdb, only in-frame clones are kept and a portion is missing. The sample carries roughly 300,000 clones, roughly 86% recorded once. Material: peripheral blood. The receptors were sampled from a man between 18 and 29 years old with active or convalescent COVID-19. Each CDR3 is given with its conserved first and last residue. The D gene is left open where the match is weak. Some rows mark clone size as missing; the rest say once, few, many or name a class of expanded clone.

DNA	CDR3	J	D	V	size	length
TGTGCCAGCAGCCCTGGGGGCCCCTCTGGAAACACCATATATTTT	CASSPGGPSGNTIYF	TRBJ1-3	.	TRBV3-1/TRBV3-2	.	15
TGTGCCAGTTGCCGACGGGAGCAAGAGACCCAGTACTTC	CASCRREQETQYF	TRBJ2-5	.	TRBV27	.	13
TGTGCCAGCAGAGACTCAGGGGCTGTGGGCTATGGCTACACCTTC	CASRDSGAVGYGYTF	TRBJ1-2	.	TRBV11-2	.	15
TGCGCCAGCAGCTTATCCCCGGGACAGGATAATTCACCCCTCCACTTT	CASSLSPGQDNSPLHF	TRBJ1-6	TRBD1	TRBV4-1	.	16
TGCGCCAGCAGCTTCCGCGGGGGGGTTAGCACAGATACGCAGTATTTT	CASSFRGGVSTDTQYF	TRBJ2-3	TRBD2	TRBV5-1	.	16
TGTGCCATCAGTGAGGGGCAAACCCAAGAGACCCAGTACTTC	CAISEGQTQETQYF	TRBJ2-5	.	TRBV10-3	once	14
TGTGCCATTTTAGCGGGGGCCGAGCAGTTCTTC	CAILAGAEQFF	TRBJ2-1	TRBD2	TRBV2	.	11
TGTGCCAGCAGCGGGGGACTAGCTTACACCGGGGAGCTGTTTTTT	CASSGGLAYTGELFF	TRBJ2-2	TRBD2	TRBV9	.	15
TGTGCCAGCAGCGACGGGACTACGAACACCGGGGAGCTGTTTTTT	CASSDGTTNTGELFF	TRBJ2-2	TRBD2	TRBV9	.	15
TGTGCCAGCAGCCAAGAGCGACTAGCTCGGGCAGATACGCAGTATTTT	CASSQERLARADTQYF	TRBJ2-3	TRBD2	TRBV3-1/TRBV3-2	.	16
TGTGCCAGCAGTCCCGACACCGGGGAGCTGTTTTTT	CASSPDTGELFF	TRBJ2-2	.	TRBV12-3/TRBV12-4	.	12
TGTGCCAGCAGTGACTCAACAGGGGGTGGCTCTGGGGCCAACGTCCTGACTTTC	CASSDSTGGGSGANVLTF	TRBJ2-6	TRBD1	TRBV6-4	few	18
TGTGCCAGCACGACAGGCGCAACCGTCTATGGCTACACCTTC	CASTTGATVYGYTF	TRBJ1-2	.	TRBV7-9	.	14
TGTGCCAGCAGCCAGGGACAGGGGGCCTGGAATGAGCAGTTCTTC	CASSQGQGAWNEQFF	TRBJ2-1	TRBD1	TRBV3-1/TRBV3-2	.	15
TGTGCCAGCAGCATGACAGGTCTCTCCTACGAGCAGTACTTC	CASSMTGLSYEQYF	TRBJ2-7	.	TRBV7-2	.	14
TGCGCCAGCAGCCAAGAAGGTGACAGGGCGAACACTGAAGCTTTCTTT	CASSQEGDRANTEAFF	TRBJ1-1	TRBD1	TRBV4-1	.	16
TGTGCCAGCAGCTTCGGACAGGGGAGGGACACCATATATTTT	CASSFGQGRDTIYF	TRBJ1-3	TRBD1	TRBV5-6	.	14
TGTGCCAGCTCACCCCCCGGGACAGGACCTCCCTTGTACGAGCAGTACTTC	CASSPPGTGPPLYEQYF	TRBJ2-7	TRBD1	TRBV18	.	17
TGTGCCAGCAGCCCCACCCCAGCGGGGAGCACAGATACGCAGTATTTT	CASSPTPAGSTDTQYF	TRBJ2-3	TRBD2	TRBV5-4	.	16
TGTGCCAGCAGCGTAGACCTCTCTGGGGCCAACGTCCCGACTTTC	CASSVDLSGANVPTF	TRBJ2-6	.	TRBV9	.	15
TGTGCCAGCAGCCAAGATTTGCGGGACAGCAAAAACATTCAGTACTTC	CASSQDLRDSKNIQYF	TRBJ2-4	.	TRBV4-2	few	16
TGTGCCAGCTCGAAGATCTTAGGGGTAACCTACGAGCAGTACTTC	CASSKILGVTYEQYF	TRBJ2-7	.	TRBV18	.	15